These 17 T cell receptor beta chains originate from one sample sequenced in a study of regulatory T cells in long-lasting Graves disease. Sequencing libraries for TCR beta were prepared with iRepertoire HTBI primers and Arm-PCR of CDR3 regions. TCRdb fed the multiplex PCR reads into MiXCR, producing one record per CDR3 protein. The sample has around 480,000 distinct CDR3 sequences; 15% to 20% are singletons. Time point here: newly diagnosed GD, antithyroid drugs for less than 3 months. Isolated PBMC RNA provided the starting material for the TCR library. This sample also appeared in a second study, on T cells in Graves' hyperthyroidism and ophthalmopathy.

Sample: peripheral blood mononuclear cells (PBMCs), taken at new diagnosis, from a patient treated with antithyroid drugs. These receptors were obtained from a woman aged 35 to 59 with Graves disease.

The sample holds many counts of this clonotype. V usage is TRBV18 and J usage is TRBJ1-1; a possible D gene is TRBD1 (5 bases). V lost 2 bases and J 1 base, leaving 8 bases between the germline ends. Germline V gene lookup returns CDR1 KGHSH and CDR2 LQKENI. This CDR3 has 14 amino acids. CDR3 region: CASSPIGENTEAFF. CDR3 sequence (DNA): TGTGCCAGCTCACCAATAGGGGAGAACACTGAAGCTTTCTTT. The full variable domain, its missing parts supplied by reference TRBV18 and TRBJ1-1, is NAGVMQNPRHLVRRRGQEARLRCSPMKGHSHVYWYRQLPEEGLKFMVYLQKENIIDESGMPKERFSAEFPKEGPSILRIQQVVRGDSAAYFCASSPIGENTEAFFGQGTRLTVV.

This clonotype was observed many times. The chain employs TRBV4-1 and TRBJ1-1; D is unclear. The CDR3 covers 13 residues. Germline CDR1 reads MGHRA; CDR2 reads YSYEKL. The V end lost 0 bases, the J end lost 7 bases, and 9 bases lay between the germline ends. CDR3 loop: CASSQDLRNEAFF. The DNA for the CDR3 is TGCGCCAGCAGCCAAGATTTGAGGAATGAAGCTTTCTTT.

There are a few counts of this clonotype. The chain carries TRBV3-1 and TRBJ2-3; 7 positions match TRBD1. Trimming removed 1 base from V and 1 base from J; junction bases left unmatched: 2. CDR1 LGHDT and CDR2 YNNKEL come from the germline V gene (reference sequence). The CDR3 consists of 15 residues. CDR3 residues: CASSQVGTGTDTQYF. The CDR3 DNA is TGTGCCAGCAGCCAAGTCGGGACAGGCACAGATACGCAGTATTTT.

In this sample, this clonotype turned up many times. This chain uses TRBV5-1 with TRBJ2-3, with 7 bases fitting TRBD2. This CDR3 comprises 16 residues. Germline CDR1 reads SGHRS; CDR2 reads YFSETQ. Losses at the gene ends were 4 bases for V and 2 bases for J; bases not matched to a gene: 10. CDR3: CASSPEGRGLTDTQYF. The CDR3 DNA sequence: TGCGCCAGCAGCCCTGAGGGGAGGGGCCTCACAGATACGCAGTATTTT.

This clonotype was seen more than once but under ten times. The V call is TRBV12-5, the J call TRBJ1-5; 8 bases are a match to TRBD1. The trim removed 5 bases at V and 0 bases at J, leaving 6 bases unmatched. The CDR3 length is 16 residues. Germline-derived CDR1 and CDR2 are LGHNT and FRNRAP. The CDR3 loop is CASGLQTGGSNQPQHF. In nucleotides, the CDR3 is TGTGCTAGTGGTCTACAAACAGGGGGTAGCAATCAGCCCCAGCATTTT.

This clonotype was counted only a few times. V is TRBV20-1 and J is TRBJ2-4; tentatively, D is TRBD1 or TRBD2 (6 bases each). Trimming removed 3 bases at V and 7 bases at J, with 13 bases between. Germline values: CDR1 DFQATT, CDR2 SNEGSKA (reference sequence). The CDR3 runs 13 residues. The CDR3 nucleotides read TGCAGTGCTAGGGGGTCGGGGGCGAACATTCAGTACTTC. This encodes CSARGSGANIQYF.

This chain links TRBV10-3 with TRBJ2-2; maybe TRBD2 (5 bases). Trimming pared 8 bases from V and 7 bases from J, leaving 8 bases between. Germline CDR1 is ENHRY and CDR2 is SYGVKD. The CDR3 has 11 residues. CDR3: CAIETNGELFF. The CDR3 region has the DNA TGTGCCATCGAGACTAACGGGGAGCTGTTTTTT.

The chain carries TRBV7-2 and TRBJ2-5; perhaps TRBD2 as D (6 bases). The CDR3 is 15 residues long. V was pared by 5 bases and J by 4 bases, with 17 bases between. Germline V gene sequence: CDR1 SGHTA, CDR2 FQGNSA. CDR3 in amino acids: CASSPGRWVRETQYF. The CDR3 DNA is TGTGCCAGCAGCCCGGGGAGGTGGGTCCGAGAGACCCAGTACTTC.

This clonotype was recorded at least ten times. The V gene is TRBV28, the J gene TRBJ2-3; no clear D. Trimming took 6 bases from V and 2 from J, leaving 6 bases between them. The CDR3 is 12 residues long. Germline V gene lookup returns CDR1 MDHEN and CDR2 SYDVKM. CDR3 sequence: CASRTYTDTQYF. The CDR3 DNA reads as TGTGCCAGCAGAACGTACACAGATACGCAGTATTTT.

About this clonotype: A much larger clonotype is one base distant, so this may be a read error. This sequence joins TRBV2 and TRBJ2-3, with 12 bases fitting TRBD2. The CDR3 runs 15 residues. Germline V CDR1 and CDR2: SNHLY, FYNNEI. The ends lost 5 bases at V and 4 bases at J; junction bases unmatched: 4. CDR3 sequence reads: CASSQLAGGSDTQYF. In nucleotides, the CDR3 is TGTGCCAGCAGTCAACTAGCGGGGGGCTCAGATACGCAGTATTTT.

This clonotype was counted only a few times. The gene calls are TRBV12-3 or TRBV12-4 and TRBJ2-1; D unresolved. The CDR3 runs 14 residues. V dropped 3 bases and J dropped 8 bases, with 14 bases sitting between them. The CDR3 nucleotides are TGTGCCAGCAGTTTCGGGTCGGCCTGGGATGAGCAGTTCTTC. It encodes CASSFGSAWDEQFF.

This clonotype was detected only a few times. The chain recombines TRBV7-6 with TRBJ2-5; D unclear. V lost 0 bases, J lost 6 bases, and 8 bases lay in between. The germline V gene has CDR1 SGHVS and CDR2 FNYEAQ. The CDR3 spans 13 residues. For the CDR3, the DNA is TGTGCCAGCAGCTTAGCCGAATTTAAGACCCAGTACTTC. Its translation: CASSLAEFKTQYF.

This clonotype was observed a few times. The genes are TRBV2 and TRBJ1-2, with 7 bases that match TRBD1. The length of the CDR3 is 13 residues. With 6 bases clipped from V and 7 bases from J, the junction kept 8 bases outside the gene matches. In germline, CDR1 is SNHLY, CDR2 FYNNEI. CDR3 DNA sequence: TGTGCCAGCAGGGGGACAGAATCTATTGGCTACACCTTC. Its translation: CASRGTESIGYTF.

This clonotype was seen many times. This sequence joins TRBV18 and TRBJ1-2; the match to TRBD1 covers 9 bases. The CDR3 is 14 amino acids. Germline assignment: CDR1 KGHSH and CDR2 LQKENI. J was trimmed by 4 bases and V by 8 bases; bases with no gene match: 8. CDR3 sequence reads: CASSPDRGGYGYTF. In nucleotides, the CDR3 is TGTGCCAGCAGTCCGGACAGGGGCGGCTATGGCTACACCTTC.

This clonotype has just a few counts. CDR3 residues: CASSQGTRPGNTIYF. CDR3 nucleotides: TGTGCCAGCAGCCAAGGGACCCGCCCGGGAAACACCATATATTTT. The V gene is TRBV3-1, the J gene TRBJ1-3; unclear D gene. V was pared by 1 base and J by 4 bases, with 11 bases between. CDR3 length: 15 residues. Germline V gene lookup returns CDR1 LGHDT and CDR2 YNNKEL (reference sequence).

CDR3 sequence reads: CASRFLTGGEFWGEQFF. The CDR3 bases are TGTGCCAGCAGATTTCTTACAGGGGGCGAGTTTTGGGGTGAGCAGTTCTTC. This sequence joins TRBV6-1 and TRBJ2-1, with TRBD1 matching over 9 bases. The CDR3 consists of 17 residues. Germline trimming cut 6 bases from V and 9 bases from J; bases unmatched to any gene: 18. Germline CDR1 MNHNS, CDR2 SASEGT.

The chain joins TRBV11-3 to TRBJ2-7; a weak D match, TRBD1 (6 bases). This CDR3 comprises 15 residues. V gave up 3 bases and J gave up 2 bases, with 14 bases separating them. Germline CDR1 and CDR2: SGHNT and YENEEA. The CDR3 DNA is TGTGCCAGCAGCTTCTACTACGGACAGACCTACGAGCAGTACTTC. This encodes CASSFYYGQTYEQYF.